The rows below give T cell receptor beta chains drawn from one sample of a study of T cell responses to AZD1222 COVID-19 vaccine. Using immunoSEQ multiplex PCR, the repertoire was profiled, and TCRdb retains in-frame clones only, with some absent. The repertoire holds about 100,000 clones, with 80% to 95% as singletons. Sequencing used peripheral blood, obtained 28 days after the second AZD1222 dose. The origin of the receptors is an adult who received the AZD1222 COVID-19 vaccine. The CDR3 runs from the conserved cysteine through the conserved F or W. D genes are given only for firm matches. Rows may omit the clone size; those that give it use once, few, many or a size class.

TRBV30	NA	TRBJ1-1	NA	CAWRDRTEAFF	TGTGCCTGGAGAGACAGAACTGAAGCTTTCTTT
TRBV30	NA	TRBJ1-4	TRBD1	CAWRYQGAANEKLFF	TGTGCCTGGAGATATCAGGGGGCGGCTAATGAAAAACTGTTTTTT
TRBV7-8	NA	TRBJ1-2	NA	CASSSSEGTPRYTF	TGTGCCAGCAGCTCTAGTGAGGGGACACCCCGGTACACCTTC
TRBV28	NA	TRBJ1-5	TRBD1	CASRGQGNQPQHF	TGTGCCAGCAGGGGACAGGGCAATCAGCCCCAGCATTTT
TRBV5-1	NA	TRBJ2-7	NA	CASSLAFSGVHEQYF	TGCGCCAGCAGCTTGGCCTTTTCAGGGGTTCACGAGCAGTACTTC
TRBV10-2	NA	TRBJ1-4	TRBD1	CASSRQGHEKLFF	TGCGCCAGCAGTAGACAGGGGCACGAAAAACTGTTTTTT
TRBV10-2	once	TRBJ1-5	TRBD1	CASTQGVGQPQHF	TGCGCCAGCACCCAGGGGGTGGGTCAGCCCCAGCATTTT
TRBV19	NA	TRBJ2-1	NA	CASSVDFNEQFF	TGTGCCAGTAGTGTGGACTTCAATGAGCAGTTCTTC
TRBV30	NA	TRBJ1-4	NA	CAWRTTGGPREKLFF	TGTGCCTGGAGGACCACGGGAGGGCCCCGGGAAAAACTGTTTTTT
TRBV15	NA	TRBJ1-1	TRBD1	CATSPAGTGDTEAFF	TGTGCCACCAGCCCCGCCGGGACAGGGGACACTGAAGCTTTCTTT
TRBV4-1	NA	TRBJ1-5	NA	CASSQVRGGQPQHF	TGCGCCAGCAGCCAAGTCAGGGGTGGGCAGCCCCAGCATTTT
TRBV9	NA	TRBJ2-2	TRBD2	CASSLGGAGELFF	TGTGCCAGCAGCCTTGGGGGGGCCGGGGAGCTGTTTTTT
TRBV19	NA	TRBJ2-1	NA	CASSIVLGPYNEQFF	TGTGCCAGTAGTATCGTTCTAGGCCCCTACAATGAGCAGTTCTTC
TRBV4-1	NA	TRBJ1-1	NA	CASSQVDPSTEAFF	TGCGCCAGCAGCCAAGTGGACCCTTCTACTGAAGCTTTCTTT
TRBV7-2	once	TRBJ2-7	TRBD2	CASSLELAGGYEQYF	TGTGCCAGCAGCTTAGAGCTAGCGGGGGGGTACGAGCAGTACTTC
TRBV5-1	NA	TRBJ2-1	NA	CASSLERAYNEQFF	TGCGCCAGCAGCTTGGAACGGGCCTACAATGAGCAGTTCTTC
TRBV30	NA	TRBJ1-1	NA	CAWGTGNTEAFF	TGTGCCTGGGGGACCGGGAACACTGAAGCTTTCTTT
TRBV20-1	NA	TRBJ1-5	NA	CSASGSWMDQPQHF	TGCAGTGCTAGTGGGTCTTGGATGGATCAGCCCCAGCATTTT
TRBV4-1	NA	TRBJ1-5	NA	CASSQDPAVNQPQHF	TGCGCCAGCAGCCAAGATCCGGCAGTCAATCAGCCCCAGCATTTT
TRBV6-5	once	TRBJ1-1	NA	CASSYSEGLNTEAFF	TGTGCCAGCAGTTACTCGGAGGGGCTGAACACTGAAGCTTTCTTT
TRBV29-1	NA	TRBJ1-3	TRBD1	CSVYTTGVPGNTIYF	TGCAGCGTGTACACTACAGGGGTGCCTGGAAACACCATATATTTT
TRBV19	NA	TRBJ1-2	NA	CASSIGGGYGYTF	TGTGCCAGTAGTATAGGGGGGGGCTACGGCTACACCTTC
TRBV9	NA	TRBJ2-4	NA	CASRGQSEDIQYF	TGTGCCAGCAGGGGCCAATCGGAGGACATTCAGTACTTC
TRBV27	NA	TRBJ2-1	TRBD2	CASSLAGGPNEQFF	TGTGCCAGCAGTCTAGCGGGGGGGCCGAATGAGCAGTTCTTC
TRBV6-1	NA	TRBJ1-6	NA	CASSDWDLGLDAYNSPLHF	TGTGCCAGCAGTGATTGGGACCTTGGGCTCGACGCCTATAATTCACCCCTCCACTTT
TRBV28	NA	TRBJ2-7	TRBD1	CASTPPGQGTYEQYF	TGTGCCAGCACCCCACCGGGACAGGGGACATACGAGCAGTACTTC
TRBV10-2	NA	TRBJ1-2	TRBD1	CASRATGTNYGYTF	TGCGCCAGCAGGGCGACAGGGACCAACTATGGCTACACCTTC
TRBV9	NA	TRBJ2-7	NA	CASSVHGSSYEQYF	TGTGCCAGCAGCGTTCACGGGAGCTCCTACGAGCAGTACTTC
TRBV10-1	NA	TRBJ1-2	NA	CASSADPNYGYTF	TGCGCCAGCAGTGCTGATCCGAACTATGGCTACACCTTC
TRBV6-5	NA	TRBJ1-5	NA	CASSYLSGPQHF	TGTGCCAGCAGTTACCTATCAGGGCCCCAGCATTTT
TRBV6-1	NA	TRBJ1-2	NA	CASSEATANYGYTF	TGTGCCAGCAGTGAAGCGACAGCTAACTATGGCTACACCTTC
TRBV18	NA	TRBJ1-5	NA	CASSTTGNQPQHF	TGTGCCAGCTCAACCACTGGGAATCAGCCCCAGCATTTT
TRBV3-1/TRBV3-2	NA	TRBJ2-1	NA	CASSSAKQQHYNEQFF	TGTGCCAGCAGTTCAGCGAAGCAGCAGCATTACAATGAGCAGTTCTTC
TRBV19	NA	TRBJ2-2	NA	CASTIRRTGELFF	TGTGCCAGTACCATCCGGAGGACCGGGGAGCTGTTTTTT
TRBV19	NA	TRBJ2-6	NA	CASSIAISGANVLTF	TGTGCCAGTAGTATTGCGATCTCTGGGGCCAACGTCCTGACTTTC
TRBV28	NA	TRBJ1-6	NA	CASSLVRGVYNSPLHF	TGTGCCAGCAGTTTAGTTCGAGGGGTCTATAATTCACCCCTCCACTTT
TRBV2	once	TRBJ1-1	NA	CASSEEILNTEAFF	TGTGCCAGCAGTGAAGAGATTCTGAACACTGAAGCTTTCTTT
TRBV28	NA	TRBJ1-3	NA	CASNTLRAPVFRTYF	TGTGCCAGCAACACCCTCCGGGCTCCCGTTTTCCGAACATATTTT
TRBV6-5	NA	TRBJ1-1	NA	CASSYVRTLNTEAFF	TGTGCCAGCAGTTACGTCCGGACCTTGAACACTGAAGCTTTCTTT
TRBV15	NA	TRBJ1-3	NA	CAFGASGNTIYF	TGTGCCTTCGGGGCCTCTGGAAACACCATATATTTT
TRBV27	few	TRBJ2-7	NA	CASADRSSYEQYF	TGTGCCAGCGCAGACAGGAGCTCCTACGAGCAGTACTTC
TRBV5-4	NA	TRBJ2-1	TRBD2	CASSPTSGGAGEQFF	TGTGCCAGCAGCCCTACTAGCGGGGGGGCAGGAGAGCAGTTCTTC
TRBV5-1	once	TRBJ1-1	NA	CASRLVGGQGEAFF	TGCGCCAGCAGATTGGTTGGGGGGCAAGGTGAAGCTTTCTTT